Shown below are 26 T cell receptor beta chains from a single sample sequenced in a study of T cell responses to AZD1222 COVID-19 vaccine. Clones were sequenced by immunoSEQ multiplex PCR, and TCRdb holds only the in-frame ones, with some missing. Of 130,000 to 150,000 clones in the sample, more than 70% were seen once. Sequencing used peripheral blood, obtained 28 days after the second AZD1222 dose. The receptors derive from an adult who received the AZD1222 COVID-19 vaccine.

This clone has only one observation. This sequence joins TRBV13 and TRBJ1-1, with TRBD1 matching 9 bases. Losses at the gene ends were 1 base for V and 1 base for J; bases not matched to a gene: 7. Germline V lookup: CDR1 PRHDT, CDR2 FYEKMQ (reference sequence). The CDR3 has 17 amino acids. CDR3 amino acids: CASSLVPQGAGNTEAFF. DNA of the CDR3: TGTGCCAGCAGCTTAGTTCCACAGGGGGCTGGGAACACTGAAGCTTTCTTT.

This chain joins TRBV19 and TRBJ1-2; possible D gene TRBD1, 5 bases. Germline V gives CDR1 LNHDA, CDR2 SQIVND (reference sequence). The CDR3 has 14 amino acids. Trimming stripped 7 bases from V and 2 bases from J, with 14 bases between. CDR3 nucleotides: TGTGCCAGTATAGAGTCGGGACGGAACTATGGCTACACCTTC. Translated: CASIESGRNYGYTF.

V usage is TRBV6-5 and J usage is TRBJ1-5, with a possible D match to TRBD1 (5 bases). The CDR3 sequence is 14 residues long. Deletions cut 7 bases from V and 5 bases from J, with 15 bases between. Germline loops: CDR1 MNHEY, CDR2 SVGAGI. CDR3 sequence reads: CASTQAGADQPQHF. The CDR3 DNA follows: TGTGCCAGCACCCAAGCCGGGGCGGATCAGCCCCAGCATTTT.

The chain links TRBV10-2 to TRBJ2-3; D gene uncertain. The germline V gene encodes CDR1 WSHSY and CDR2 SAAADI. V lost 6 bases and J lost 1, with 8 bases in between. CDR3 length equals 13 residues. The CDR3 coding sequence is TGCGCCAGCAGCCCGCGCGGCACAGATACGCAGTATTTT. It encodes CASSPRGTDTQYF.

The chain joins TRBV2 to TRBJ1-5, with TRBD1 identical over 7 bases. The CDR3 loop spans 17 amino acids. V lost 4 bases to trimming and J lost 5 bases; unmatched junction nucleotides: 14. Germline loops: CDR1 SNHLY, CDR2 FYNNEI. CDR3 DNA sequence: TGTGCCAGCAGTGTGCAATCGGGTCAGGGGGATGATCAGCCCCAGCATTTT. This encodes CASSVQSGQGDDQPQHF.

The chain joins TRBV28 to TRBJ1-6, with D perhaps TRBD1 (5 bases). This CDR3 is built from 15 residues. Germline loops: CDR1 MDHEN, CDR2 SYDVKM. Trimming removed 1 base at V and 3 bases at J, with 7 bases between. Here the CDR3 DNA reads TGTGCCAGCAGTTTATCAGGGTACTATAATTCACCCCTCCACTTT. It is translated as CASSLSGYYNSPLHF.

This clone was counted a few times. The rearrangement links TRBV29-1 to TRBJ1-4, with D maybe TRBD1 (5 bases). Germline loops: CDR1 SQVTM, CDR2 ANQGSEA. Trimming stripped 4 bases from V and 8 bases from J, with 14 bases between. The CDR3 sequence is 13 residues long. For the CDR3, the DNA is TGCAGCGTTGGGGTCCAGGGTCGGGAAAAACTGTTTTTT. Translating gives CSVGVQGREKLFF.

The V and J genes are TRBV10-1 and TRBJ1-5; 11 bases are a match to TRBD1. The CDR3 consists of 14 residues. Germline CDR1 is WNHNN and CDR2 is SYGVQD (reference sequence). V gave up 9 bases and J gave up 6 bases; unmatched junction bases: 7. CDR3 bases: TGCGCCAGGAACCCGGGACAGGGGGTTCAGCCCCAGCATTTT. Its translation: CARNPGQGVQPQHF.

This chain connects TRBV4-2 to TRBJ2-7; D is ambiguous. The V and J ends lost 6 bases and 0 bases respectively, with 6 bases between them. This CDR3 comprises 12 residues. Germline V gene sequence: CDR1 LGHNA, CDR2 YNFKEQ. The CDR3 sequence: CASSFDSYEQYF. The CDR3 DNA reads TGTGCCAGCAGTTTCGACTCCTACGAGCAGTACTTC.

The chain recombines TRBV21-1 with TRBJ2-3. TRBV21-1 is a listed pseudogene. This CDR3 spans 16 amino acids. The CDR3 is CASSKEPFPSTDTQYF. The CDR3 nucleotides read TGTGCCAGCAGCAAAGAACCGTTCCCTAGCACAGATACGCAGTATTTT.

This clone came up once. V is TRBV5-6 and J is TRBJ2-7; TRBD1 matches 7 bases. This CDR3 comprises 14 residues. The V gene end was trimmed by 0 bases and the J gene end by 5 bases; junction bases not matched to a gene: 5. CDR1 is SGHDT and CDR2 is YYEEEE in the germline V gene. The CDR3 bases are TGTGCCAGCAGCTTGGCCGACAGGGTTAACGAGCAGTACTTC. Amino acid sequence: CASSLADRVNEQYF.

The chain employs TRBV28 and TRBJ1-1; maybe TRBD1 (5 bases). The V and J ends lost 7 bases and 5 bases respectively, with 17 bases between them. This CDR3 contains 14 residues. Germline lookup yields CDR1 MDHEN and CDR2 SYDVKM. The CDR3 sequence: CASKGAYRDTEAFF. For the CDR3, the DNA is TGTGCCAGCAAAGGGGCATACCGGGATACTGAAGCTTTCTTT.

CDR3 DNA sequence: TGCGCCAGCAGGCAACAGCCCTCTAATGAAAAACTGTTTTTT. Translating gives CASRQQPSNEKLFF. The V call is TRBV5-1, the J call TRBJ1-4; D gene unclear. V was shortened by 5 bases and J by 3 bases, with 11 bases between the two germline ends. The V gene's germline CDR1 is SGHRS and CDR2 YFSETQ. The CDR3 totals 14 residues.

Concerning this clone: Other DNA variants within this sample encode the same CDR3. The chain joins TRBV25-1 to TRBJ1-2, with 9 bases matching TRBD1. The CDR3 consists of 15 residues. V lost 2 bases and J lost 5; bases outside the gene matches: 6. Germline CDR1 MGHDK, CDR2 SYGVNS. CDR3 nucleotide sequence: TGTGCCAGCAGTGAACCGGGACAGGGAGTTTATGGCTACACCTTC. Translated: CASSEPGQGVYGYTF.

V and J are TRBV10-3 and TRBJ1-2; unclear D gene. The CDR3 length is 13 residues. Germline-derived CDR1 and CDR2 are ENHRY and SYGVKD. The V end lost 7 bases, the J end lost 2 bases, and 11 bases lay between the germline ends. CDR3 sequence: CAITAPGNYGYTF. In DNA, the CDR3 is TGTGCCATCACGGCCCCCGGGAACTATGGCTACACCTTC.

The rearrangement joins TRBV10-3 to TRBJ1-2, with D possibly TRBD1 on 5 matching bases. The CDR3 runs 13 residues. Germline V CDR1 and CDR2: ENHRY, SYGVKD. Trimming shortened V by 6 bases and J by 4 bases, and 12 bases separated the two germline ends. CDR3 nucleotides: TGTGCCATCAGCCCGGGGACGCTCTATGGCTACACCTTC. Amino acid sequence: CAISPGTLYGYTF.

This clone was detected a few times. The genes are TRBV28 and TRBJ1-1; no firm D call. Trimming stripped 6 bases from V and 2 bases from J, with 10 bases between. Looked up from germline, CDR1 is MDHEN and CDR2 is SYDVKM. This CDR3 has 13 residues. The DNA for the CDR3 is TGTGCCAGCAGCGGACGGGGAAACACTGAAGCTTTCTTT. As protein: CASSGRGNTEAFF.

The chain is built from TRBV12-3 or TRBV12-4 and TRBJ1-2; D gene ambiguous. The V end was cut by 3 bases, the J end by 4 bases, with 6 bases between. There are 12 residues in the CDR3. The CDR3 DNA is TGTGCCAGCAGTTTGGGGAGCTATGGCTACACCTTC. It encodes CASSLGSYGYTF.

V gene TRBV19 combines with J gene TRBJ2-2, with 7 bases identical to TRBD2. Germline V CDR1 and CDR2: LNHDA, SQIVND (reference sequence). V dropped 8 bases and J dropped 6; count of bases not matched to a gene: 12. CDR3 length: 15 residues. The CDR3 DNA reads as TGTGCCAGTGGGGCGGGAGAAAGATGGGCCGGGGAGCTGTTTTTT. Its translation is CASGAGERWAGELFF.

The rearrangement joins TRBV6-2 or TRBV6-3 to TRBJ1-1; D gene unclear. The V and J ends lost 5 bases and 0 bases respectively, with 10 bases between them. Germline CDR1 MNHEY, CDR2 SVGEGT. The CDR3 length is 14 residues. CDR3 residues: CASSTPKLNTEAFF. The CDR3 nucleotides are TGTGCCAGCAGTACACCAAAACTGAACACTGAAGCTTTCTTT.

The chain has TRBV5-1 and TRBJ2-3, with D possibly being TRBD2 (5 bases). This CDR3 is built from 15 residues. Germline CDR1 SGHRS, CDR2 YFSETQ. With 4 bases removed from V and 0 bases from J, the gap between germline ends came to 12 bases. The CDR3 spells CASSQAWTSTDTQYF. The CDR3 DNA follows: TGCGCCAGCAGCCAGGCTTGGACTAGCACAGATACGCAGTATTTT.

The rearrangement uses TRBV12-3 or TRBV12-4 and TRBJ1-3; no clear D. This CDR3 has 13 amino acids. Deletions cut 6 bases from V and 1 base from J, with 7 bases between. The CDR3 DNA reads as TGTGCCAGCAGACTGACTTCTGGAAACACCATATATTTT. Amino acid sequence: CASRLTSGNTIYF.

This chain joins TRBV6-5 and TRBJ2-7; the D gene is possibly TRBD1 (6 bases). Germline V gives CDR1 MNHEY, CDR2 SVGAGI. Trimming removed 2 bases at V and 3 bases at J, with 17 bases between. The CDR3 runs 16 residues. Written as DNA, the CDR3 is TGTGCCAGCAGTTACGGATTACAGGGAATCGGCTACGAGCAGTACTTC. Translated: CASSYGLQGIGYEQYF.

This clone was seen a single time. The CDR3 loop reads CASSPLKGQENFYEQYF. Written as DNA, the CDR3 is TGTGCCAGCAGCCCCTTGAAGGGCCAGGAGAATTTCTACGAGCAGTACTTC. This chain connects TRBV14 to TRBJ2-7; D is unresolved. Trimming took 4 bases from V and 3 from J, leaving 22 bases between them. The V gene's germline CDR1 is SGHDN and CDR2 FVKESK. CDR3 length: 17 amino acids.

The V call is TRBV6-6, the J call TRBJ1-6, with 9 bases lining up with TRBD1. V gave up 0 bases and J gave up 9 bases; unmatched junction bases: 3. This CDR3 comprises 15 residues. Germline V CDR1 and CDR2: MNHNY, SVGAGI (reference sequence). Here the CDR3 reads CASSYSGTGLSPLHF. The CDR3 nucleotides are TGTGCCAGCAGTTACTCCGGGACAGGGCTTTCACCCCTCCACTTT.

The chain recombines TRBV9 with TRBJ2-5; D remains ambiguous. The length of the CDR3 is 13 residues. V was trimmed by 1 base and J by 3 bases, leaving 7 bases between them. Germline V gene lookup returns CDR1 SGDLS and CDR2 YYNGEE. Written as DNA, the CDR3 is TGTGCCAGCAGCGTATCTGGGAAAGAGACCCAGTACTTC. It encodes CASSVSGKETQYF.